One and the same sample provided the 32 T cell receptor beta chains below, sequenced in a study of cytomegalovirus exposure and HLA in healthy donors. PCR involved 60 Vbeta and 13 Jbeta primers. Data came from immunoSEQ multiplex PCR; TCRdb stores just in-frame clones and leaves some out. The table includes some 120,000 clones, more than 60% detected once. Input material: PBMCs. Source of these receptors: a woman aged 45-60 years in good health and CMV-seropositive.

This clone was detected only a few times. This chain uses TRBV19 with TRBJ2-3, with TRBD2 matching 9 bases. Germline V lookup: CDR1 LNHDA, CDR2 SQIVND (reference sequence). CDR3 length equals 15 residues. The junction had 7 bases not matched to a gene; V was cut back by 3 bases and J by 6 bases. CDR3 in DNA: TGTGCCAGTAGTATCTGGGCGGGGGGGCTTGATACGCAGTATTTT. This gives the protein CASSIWAGGLDTQYF.

The CDR3 here is CASSGQGVAYEQYF. The DNA for the CDR3 is TGCGCCAGCAGCGGACAGGGAGTGGCCTACGAGCAGTACTTC. The V gene is TRBV5-1, the J gene TRBJ2-7, with TRBD1 matching 8 bases. This CDR3 spans 14 amino acids. Germline V lookup: CDR1 SGHRS, CDR2 YFSETQ. The V and J ends lost 4 bases and 2 bases, in that order; junction bases with no gene match: 5.

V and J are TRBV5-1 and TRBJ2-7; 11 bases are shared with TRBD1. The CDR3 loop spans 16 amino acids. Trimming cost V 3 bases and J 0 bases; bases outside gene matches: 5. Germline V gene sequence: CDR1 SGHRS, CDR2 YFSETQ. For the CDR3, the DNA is TGCGCCAGCAGCTATGGACAGGGGGCTTTCTCCTACGAGCAGTACTTC. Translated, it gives CASSYGQGAFSYEQYF.

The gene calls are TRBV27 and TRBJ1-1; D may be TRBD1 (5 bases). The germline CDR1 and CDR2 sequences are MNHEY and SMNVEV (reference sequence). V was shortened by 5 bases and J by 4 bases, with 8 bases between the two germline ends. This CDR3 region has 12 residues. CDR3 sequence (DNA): TGTGCCAGCAGTCCCCAGGGCACTGAAGCTTTCTTT. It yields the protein CASSPQGTEAFF.

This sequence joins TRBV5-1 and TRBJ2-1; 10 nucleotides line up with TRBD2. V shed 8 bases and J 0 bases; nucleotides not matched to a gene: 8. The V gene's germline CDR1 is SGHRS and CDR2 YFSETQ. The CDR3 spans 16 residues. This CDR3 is CASQSGGGSSYNEQFF. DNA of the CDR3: TGCGCCAGTCAGAGCGGGGGGGGCAGCTCCTACAATGAGCAGTTCTTC.

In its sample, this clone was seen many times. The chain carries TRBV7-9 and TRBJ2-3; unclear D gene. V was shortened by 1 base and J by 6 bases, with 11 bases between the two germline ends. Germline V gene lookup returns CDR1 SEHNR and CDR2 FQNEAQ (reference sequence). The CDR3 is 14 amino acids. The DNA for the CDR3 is TGTGCCAGCAGCTTAGGAGGAGCTGTGGATACGCAGTATTTT. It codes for CASSLGGAVDTQYF.

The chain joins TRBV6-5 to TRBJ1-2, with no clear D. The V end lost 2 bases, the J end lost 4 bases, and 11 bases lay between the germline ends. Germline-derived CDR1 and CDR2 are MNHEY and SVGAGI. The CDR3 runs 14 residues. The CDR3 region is CASSYGPGSYGYTF. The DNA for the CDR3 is TGTGCCAGCAGTTACGGGCCCGGTAGCTATGGCTACACCTTC.

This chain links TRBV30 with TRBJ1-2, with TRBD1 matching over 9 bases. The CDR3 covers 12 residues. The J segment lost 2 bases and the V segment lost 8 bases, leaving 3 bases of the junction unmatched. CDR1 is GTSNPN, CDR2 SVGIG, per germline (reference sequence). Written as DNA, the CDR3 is TGTGCCAGACAGGGGGGCAACTATGGCTACACCTTC. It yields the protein CARQGGNYGYTF. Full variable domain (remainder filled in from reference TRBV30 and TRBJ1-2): SQTIHQWPATLVQPVGSPLSLECTVEGTSNPNLYWYRQAAGRGLQLLFYSVGIGQISSEVPQNLSASRPQDRQFILSSKKLLLSDSGFYLCARQGGNYGYTFGSGTRLTVV.

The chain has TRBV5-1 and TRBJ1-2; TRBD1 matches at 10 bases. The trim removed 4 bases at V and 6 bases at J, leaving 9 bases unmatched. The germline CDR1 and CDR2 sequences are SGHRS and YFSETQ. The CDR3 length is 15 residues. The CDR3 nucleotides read TGCGCCAGCAGCCCTGCGGGACAGGGGAGGGATGGCTACACCTTC. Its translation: CASSPAGQGRDGYTF.

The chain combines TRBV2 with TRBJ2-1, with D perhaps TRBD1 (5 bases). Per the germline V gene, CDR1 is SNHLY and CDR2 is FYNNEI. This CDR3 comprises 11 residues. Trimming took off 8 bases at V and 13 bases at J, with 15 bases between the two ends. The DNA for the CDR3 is TGTGCCAGCCGGGCTACAGGAAACCAGTTCTTC. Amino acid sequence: CASRATGNQFF. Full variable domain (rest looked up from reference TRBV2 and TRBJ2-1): EPEVTQTPSHQVTQMGQEVILRCVPISNHLYFYWYRQILGQKVEFLVSFYNNEISEKSEIFDDQFSVERPDGSNFTLKIRSTKLEDSAMYFCASRATGNQFFGPGTRLTVL.

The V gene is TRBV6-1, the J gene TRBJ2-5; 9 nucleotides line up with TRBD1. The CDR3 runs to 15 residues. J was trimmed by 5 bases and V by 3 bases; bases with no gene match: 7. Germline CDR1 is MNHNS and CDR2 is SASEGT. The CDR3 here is CASSELGQGSETQYF. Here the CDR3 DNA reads TGTGCCAGCAGTGAGTTAGGACAGGGGTCGGAGACCCAGTACTTC.

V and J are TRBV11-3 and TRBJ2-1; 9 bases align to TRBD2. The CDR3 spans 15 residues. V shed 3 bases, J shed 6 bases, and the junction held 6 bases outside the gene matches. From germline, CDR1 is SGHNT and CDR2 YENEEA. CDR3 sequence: CASSFGLAGSNEQFF. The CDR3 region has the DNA TGTGCCAGCAGCTTTGGGCTAGCGGGGTCCAATGAGCAGTTCTTC.

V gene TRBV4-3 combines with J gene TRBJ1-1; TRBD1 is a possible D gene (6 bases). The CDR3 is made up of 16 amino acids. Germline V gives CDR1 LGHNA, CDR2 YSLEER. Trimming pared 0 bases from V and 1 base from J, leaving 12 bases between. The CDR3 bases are TGCGCCAGCAGCCAAGATCTCTGGGGGCAGAACACTGAAGCTTTCTTT. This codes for CASSQDLWGQNTEAFF.

The CDR3, as DNA: TGTGCCAGCAGTAAGCACAGGGTGCGAGGCTACGAGCAGTACTTC. Encoded protein: CASSKHRVRGYEQYF. The chain employs TRBV27 and TRBJ2-7, with a weak D call TRBD1 (6 bases). Germline loops: CDR1 MNHEY, CDR2 SMNVEV (reference sequence). The CDR3 is 15 amino acids. V lost 5 bases and J lost 3, with 17 bases in between.

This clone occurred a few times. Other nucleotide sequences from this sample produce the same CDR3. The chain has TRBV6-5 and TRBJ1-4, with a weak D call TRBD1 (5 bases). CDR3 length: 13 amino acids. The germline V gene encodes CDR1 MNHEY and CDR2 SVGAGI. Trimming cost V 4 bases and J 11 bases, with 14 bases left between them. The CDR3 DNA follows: TGTGCCAGCAGTTCCCCGGGGGGGAGGAAACTGTTTTTT. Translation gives CASSSPGGRKLFF.

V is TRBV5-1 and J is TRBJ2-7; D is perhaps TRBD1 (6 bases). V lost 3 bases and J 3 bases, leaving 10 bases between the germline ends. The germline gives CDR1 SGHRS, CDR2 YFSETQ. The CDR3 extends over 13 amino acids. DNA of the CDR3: TGCGCCAGCAGCTCCGGGACAAACTACGAGCAGTACTTC. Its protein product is CASSSGTNYEQYF.

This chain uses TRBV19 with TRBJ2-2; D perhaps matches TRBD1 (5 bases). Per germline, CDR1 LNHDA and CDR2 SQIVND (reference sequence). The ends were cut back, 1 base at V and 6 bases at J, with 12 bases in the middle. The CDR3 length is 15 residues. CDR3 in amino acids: CASSIVGRVAGELFF. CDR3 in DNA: TGTGCCAGTAGTATAGTCGGCAGGGTTGCCGGGGAGCTGTTTTTT.

Written as DNA, the CDR3 is TGTGCCAGCAGCGGTAGCGGGGGGCGAGGAGATACGCAGTATTTT. It is translated as CASSGSGGRGDTQYF. The V gene is TRBV9, the J gene TRBJ2-3; 10 bases agree with TRBD2. V shed 3 bases, J shed 5 bases, and the junction held 6 bases outside the gene matches. CDR1 SGDLS and CDR2 YYNGEE come from the germline V gene. The CDR3 spans 15 residues.

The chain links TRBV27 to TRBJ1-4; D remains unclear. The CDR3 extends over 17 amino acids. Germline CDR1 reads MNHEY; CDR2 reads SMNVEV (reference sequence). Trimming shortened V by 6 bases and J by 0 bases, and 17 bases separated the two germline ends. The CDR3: CASSLRWSAATNEKLFF. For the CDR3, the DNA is TGTGCCAGCAGCCTTCGTTGGAGTGCGGCAACTAATGAAAAACTGTTTTTT.

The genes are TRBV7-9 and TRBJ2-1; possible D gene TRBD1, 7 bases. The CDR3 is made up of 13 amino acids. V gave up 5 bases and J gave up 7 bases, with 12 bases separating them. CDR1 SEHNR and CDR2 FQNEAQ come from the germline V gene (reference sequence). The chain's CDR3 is CASSPQGRNEQFF. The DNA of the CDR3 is TGTGCCAGCAGCCCACAGGGGAGGAATGAGCAGTTCTTC.

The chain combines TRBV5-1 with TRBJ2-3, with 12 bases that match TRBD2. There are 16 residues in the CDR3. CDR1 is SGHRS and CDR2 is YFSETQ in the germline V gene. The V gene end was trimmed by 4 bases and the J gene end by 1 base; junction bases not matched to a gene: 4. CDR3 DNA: TGCGCCAGCAGCAAAACTAGCGGGGGGCGCACAGATACGCAGTATTTT. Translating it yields CASSKTSGGRTDTQYF.

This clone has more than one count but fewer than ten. CDR3 in amino acids: CASSLGQGYGNTIYF. CDR3 in DNA: TGTGCCAGCAGCTTGGGACAGGGTTATGGAAACACCATATATTTT. This chain joins TRBV7-2 and TRBJ1-3; TRBD1 matches at 9 bases. J was trimmed by 3 bases and V by 3 bases; bases with no gene match: 3. Germline CDR1 is SGHTA and CDR2 is FQGNSA. CDR3 length: 15 amino acids.

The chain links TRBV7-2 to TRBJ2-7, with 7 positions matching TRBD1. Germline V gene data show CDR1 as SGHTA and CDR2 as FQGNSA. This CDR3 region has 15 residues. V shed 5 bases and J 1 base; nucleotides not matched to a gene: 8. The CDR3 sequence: CASSTDWDSSYEQYF. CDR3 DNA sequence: TGTGCCAGCAGCACAGATTGGGACAGTTCCTACGAGCAGTACTTC.

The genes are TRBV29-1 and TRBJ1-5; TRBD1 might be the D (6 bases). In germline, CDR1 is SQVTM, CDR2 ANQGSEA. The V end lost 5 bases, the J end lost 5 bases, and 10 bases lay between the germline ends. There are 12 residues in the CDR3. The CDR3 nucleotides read TGCAGCGTTAGGTCAGGGGATCAGCCCCAGCATTTT. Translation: CSVRSGDQPQHF.

The DNA for the CDR3 is TGTGCCAGCAGTGCATACAATGAGCAGTTCTTC. Translation: CASSAYNEQFF. The chain uses TRBV6-1 and TRBJ2-1; D is unresolved. The CDR3 runs to 11 residues. Between the trimmed V and J ends, which lost 4 bases and 4 bases, there was a span of 2 bases. Germline V CDR1 and CDR2: MNHNS, SASEGT.

The CDR3 spells CASSYSGSVYEQYF. The CDR3 DNA is TGTGCCAGCAGCTATAGCGGGAGTGTCTACGAGCAGTACTTC. J is TRBJ2-7 and V is TRBV6-1, with 9 positions matching TRBD2. V gave up 6 bases and J gave up 3 bases; unmatched junction bases: 6. The CDR3 is 14 residues long. Germline CDR1 MNHNS, CDR2 SASEGT.

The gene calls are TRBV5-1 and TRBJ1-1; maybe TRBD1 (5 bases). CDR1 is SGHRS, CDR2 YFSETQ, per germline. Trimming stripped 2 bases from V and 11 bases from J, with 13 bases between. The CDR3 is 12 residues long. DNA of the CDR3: TGCGCCAGCAGCTTCCCAGGGACTGCGGCTTTCTTT. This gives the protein CASSFPGTAAFF.

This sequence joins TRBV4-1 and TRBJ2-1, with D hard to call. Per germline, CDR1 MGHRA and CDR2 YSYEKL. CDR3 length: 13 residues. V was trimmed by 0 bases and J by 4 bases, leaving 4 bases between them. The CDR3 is CASSQERYNEQFF. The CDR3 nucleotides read TGCGCCAGCAGCCAAGAGAGGTACAATGAGCAGTTCTTC.

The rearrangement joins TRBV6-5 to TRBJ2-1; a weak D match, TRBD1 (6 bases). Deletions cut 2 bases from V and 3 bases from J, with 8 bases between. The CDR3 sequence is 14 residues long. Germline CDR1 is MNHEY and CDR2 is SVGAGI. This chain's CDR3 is CASSYSRGYNEQFF. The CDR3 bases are TGTGCCAGCAGTTACAGCAGGGGCTACAATGAGCAGTTCTTC.

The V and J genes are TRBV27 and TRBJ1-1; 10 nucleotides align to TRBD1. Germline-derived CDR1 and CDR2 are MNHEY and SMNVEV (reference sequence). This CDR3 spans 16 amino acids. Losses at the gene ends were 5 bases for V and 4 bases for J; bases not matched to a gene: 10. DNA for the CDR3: TGTGCCAGCAGTGCCCAACTGGGACAGGGGATCACTGAAGCTTTCTTT. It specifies CASSAQLGQGITEAFF.

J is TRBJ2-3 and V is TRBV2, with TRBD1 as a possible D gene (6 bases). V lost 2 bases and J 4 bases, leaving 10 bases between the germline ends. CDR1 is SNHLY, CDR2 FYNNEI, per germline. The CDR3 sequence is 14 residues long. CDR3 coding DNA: TGTGCCAGCAGTGAAAAGGGGGTGGCAGATACGCAGTATTTT. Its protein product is CASSEKGVADTQYF. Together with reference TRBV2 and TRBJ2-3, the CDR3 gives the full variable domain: EPEVTQTPSHQVTQMGQEVILRCVPISNHLYFYWYRQILGQKVEFLVSFYNNEISEKSEIFDDQFSVERPDGSNFTLKIRSTKLEDSAMYFCASSEKGVADTQYFGPGTRLTVL.

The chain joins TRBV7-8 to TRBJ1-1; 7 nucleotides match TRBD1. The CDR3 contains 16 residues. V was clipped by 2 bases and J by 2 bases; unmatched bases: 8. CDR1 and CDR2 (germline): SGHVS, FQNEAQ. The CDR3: CASSLMVGGTNTEAFF. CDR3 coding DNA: TGTGCCAGCAGCTTAATGGTAGGGGGCACTAACACTGAAGCTTTCTTT.